The subject of this entry is one T cell receptor (beta chain). Its target antigen remains unknown. A much larger clone is a single base away; this may be a read error. These data are taken from a study of neurological immune-mediated disorders (dated by TCRdb to between 2019 and 2020). Notes on the research overall: Peripheral blood TCR-beta repertoires from HTLV-I-associated myelopathy (HAM/TSP) patients, multiple sclerosis patients and healthy controls were compared by UMI-based sequencing. The approximately 100 TCR-beta libraries included longitudinal samples, technical triplicates and paired sorted CD4+ and CD8+ T-cell subsets alongside PBMC samples. The cohort comprised 68 subjects: some 15 HAM/TSP patients, around 34 multiple sclerosis patients and around 20 healthy controls. Study-wide findings and limitations: No identical CDR3 amino acid sequences were found to be shared among expanded clones across subjects, suggesting that TCR-beta repertoires were private in all groups. TCR clonal expansion was greatest in HAM/TSP patients and smallest in MS patients, who ranked below even healthy controls.

cDNA synthesis used template-switch 5'RACE with a primer carrying a 10-nucleotide random unique molecular identifier tagging each TCR transcript. Over 200 million TCR-beta sequences, covering 15-18 subjects, were produced in each sequencing run. The RNeasy kit was used to extract total RNA. The KAPA Real-time Library Amplification kit was used to amplify TCR-beta VDJ regions with primers for the TCR constant region and the 5'RACE anchor. A first PCR added sample indexes and Illumina adaptors, and a second PCR then raised library yield. After Ampure bead purification, the roughly 650 bp TCR product was size-selected on a 2% E-gel SizeSelection system. Before pooling, library quality was assessed on a Bioanalyzer, concentration was determined with Qubit, and library quantification was performed with the Kapa Library Quantification kit. An Illumina HiSeq 2500 sequenced the libraries paired-end 2 x 150 bp. To increase sequence diversity, roughly 24-32% phiX was spiked into each library pool. As for the authors' bioinformatics: Quality-filtered reads were processed with the UMI-based MiGEC pipeline, which removed over 85% of raw TCR sequences during error correction. VDJ genes were aligned to IMGT germline references, and clonotypes were defined by unique CDR3 amino acid sequence plus V-J genes. VDJtools evaluated clonal expansion, Shannon diversity and CDR3 relatedness (CalcPairwiseDistances, ClusterSamples); CLCbio workbench built phylogenetic trees. Expanded clones were defined as having at least 8 unique UMIs, based on coefficient-of-variation modelling across technical triplicates. Clones were called with MiXCR by TCRdb after fastp trimmed the public reads at Q25, and only in-frame beta chains were retained. All rows with the same CDR3 protein become a single entry with the most common DNA and genes. Clone size and V and J calls follow TCRdb, not the original study. The sample table records tens of thousands of distinct CDR3 sequences; under 7.5% of these occur just once. The ten most abundant clones make up about 4.6% of the sample.

The healthy controls were volunteers from blood banks in Maryland, USA. For the unsorted PBMC libraries, 2 million PBMCs were stored in RNAlater at -80 degrees C until RNA extraction and were used to generate the libraries. Peripheral blood was subjected to Ficoll-Hypaque density gradient centrifugation to isolate PBMCs, which were then cryopreserved in liquid nitrogen. This TCR was recovered from a woman aged 40-49 years in good health. Material: PBMCs.

In nucleotides, the sequence is TGTGCCAGCAGTGATGACAGGGAGTTTACCGGGGAGCTGTTTTTT. The encoded protein is CASSDDREFTGELFF. The sequence links TRBV2 to TRBJ2-2, and TRBD1 aligns with 7 junction nucleotides. The CDR1 and CDR2 encoded by the germline V gene are SNHLY and FYNNEI. Unmatched junction bases come to 6, with V trimmed by 3 bases and J by 5 bases. From its cysteine to its phenylalanine, the CDR3 spans 15 amino acids. The only DNA kept is the CDR3, 45 bases in frame from the first base.